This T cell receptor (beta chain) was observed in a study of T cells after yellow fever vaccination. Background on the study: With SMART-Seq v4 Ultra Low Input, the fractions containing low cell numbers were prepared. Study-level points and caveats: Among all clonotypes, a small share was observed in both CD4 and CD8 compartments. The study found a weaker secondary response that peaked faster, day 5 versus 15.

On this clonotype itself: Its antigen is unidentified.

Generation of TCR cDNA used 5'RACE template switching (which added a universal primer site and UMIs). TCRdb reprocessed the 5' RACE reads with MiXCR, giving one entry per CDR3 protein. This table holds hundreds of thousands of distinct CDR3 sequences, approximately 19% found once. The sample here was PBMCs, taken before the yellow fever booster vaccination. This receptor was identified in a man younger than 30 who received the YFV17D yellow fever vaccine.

CDR3 amino acids: CASSLTGAESNEQFF. The CDR3, as DNA: TGCGCCAGCAGCCTTACAGGGGCCGAATCGAATGAGCAGTTCTTC. The chain carries TRBV5-1 and TRBJ2-1; 7 bases fit TRBD1. The CDR3 extends over 15 amino acids. V gave up 4 bases and J gave up 7 bases; unmatched junction bases: 11. Germline V gene lookup returns CDR1 SGHRS and CDR2 YFSETQ. Based on the CDR3 plus reference TRBV5-1 and TRBJ2-1, the full variable domain is KAGVTQTPRYLIKTRGQQVTLSCSPISGHRSVSWYQQTPGQGLQFLFEYFSETQRNKGNFPGRFSGRQFSNSRSEMNVSTLELGDSALYLCASSLTGAESNEQFFGPGTRLTVL.